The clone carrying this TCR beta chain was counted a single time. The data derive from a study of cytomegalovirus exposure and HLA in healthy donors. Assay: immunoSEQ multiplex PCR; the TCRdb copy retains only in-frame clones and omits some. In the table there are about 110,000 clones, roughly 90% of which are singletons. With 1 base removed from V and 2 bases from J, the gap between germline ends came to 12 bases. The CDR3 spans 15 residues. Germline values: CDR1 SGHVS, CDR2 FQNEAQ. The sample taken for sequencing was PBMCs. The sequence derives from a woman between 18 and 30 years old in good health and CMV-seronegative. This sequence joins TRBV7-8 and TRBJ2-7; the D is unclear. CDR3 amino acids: CASSLGVRSTYEQYF. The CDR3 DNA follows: TGTGCCAGCAGCTTAGGTGTGCGCTCAACCTACGAGCAGTACTTC.